This T cell receptor (beta chain) was identified in a study of cytomegalovirus exposure and HLA in healthy donors. Findings and caveats of the study: Per a later analysis, about 17,000 TCR beta sequences showed association with HLA alleles at 0.05 false discovery rate. Reports described diagnosis of cytomegalovirus status by the classifier as highly specific and sensitive.

PCR amplification relied on 60 Vbeta primers (plus 13 Jbeta primers). Assay: immunoSEQ multiplex PCR; the TCRdb copy retains only in-frame clones and omits some. This table holds 58,000 or so clones, roughly 80% found once. This CDR3 has 15 residues. The junction had 4 bases not matched to a gene; V was cut back by 1 base and J by 6 bases. Germline V gene lookup returns CDR1 SGHDT and CDR2 YYEEEE. Remarks on this clone: The target antigen is unknown.

The material sequenced was PBMCs. The chain employs TRBV5-6 and TRBJ2-2; 9 bases align to TRBD1. The TCR sequence derives from a middle-aged woman in good health and CMV-seropositive. The CDR3 sequence is CASSLRDRAAGELFF. CDR3 nucleotide sequence: TGTGCCAGCAGCTTGAGGGACAGGGCTGCCGGGGAGCTGTTTTTT. Full variable domain (remainder filled in from reference TRBV5-6 and TRBJ2-2): DAGVTQSPTHLIKTRGQQVTLRCSPKSGHDTVSWYQQALGQGPQFIFQYYEEEERQRGNFPDRFSGHQFPNYSSELNVNALLLGDSALYLCASSLRDRAAGELFFGEGSRLTVL.